Here is one T cell receptor (beta chain) with its context. Naive CD8 cells, CD45RO-negative and positively selected for CCR7, excluded terminally differentiated effector memory CD45RA+ cells. Every subset's genomic DNA went evenly onto several immunoSEQ plates. Libraries were prepared by immunoSEQ multiplex PCR; TCRdb keeps only in-frame clonotypes and omits some of them. In the table there are about 2.2 million clones, just over 90% of which are singletons. This record comes from a study of shared clonotypes between healthy human individuals. For the study at large: The cohort had two women and a few men, ages 18 to 49.

This CDR3 contains 16 residues. The V and J ends lost 0 bases and 2 bases respectively, with 11 bases between them. Germline CDR1 SGHDN, CDR2 FVKESK. The receptor was derived from a young man in good health. Some clones in this sample may be carry-over from other donors' samples. The sequencing sample was made of naive CD8+ T cells from PBMCs. The V gene is TRBV14, the J gene TRBJ1-3; no definite D call. DNA of the CDR3: TGTGCCAGCAGCCAAGATAGGACGAAGGCTGGAAACACCATATATTTT. Its translation: CASSQDRTKAGNTIYF.